This is a list of T cell receptor beta chains from one sample in a study of OX40 agonist ivuxolimab in advanced cancers. Profiling relied on immunoSEQ multiplex PCR, and the TCRdb table lists in-frame clones only, not all of them. The sample consists of 45,000 to 65,000 clones, about four fifths of them appearing once. Sequencing used CD4+ or CD8+ T cells sorted from blood, obtained in a trial of the OX40 agonist ivuxolimab. These receptors all stem from an adult with an advanced solid tumor such as melanoma, head and neck, liver or kidney cancer. Each CDR3 is given with its conserved first and last residue. The D gene is left open where the match is weak. Some rows have no size entry. The others give once, few or many, or a class for an expanded clone.

V gene,D gene,J gene,clone size,CDR3 length,CDR3 protein,CDR3 DNA
TRBV19,TRBD1,TRBJ1-5,few,16,CASSTGTGSSNQPQHF,TGTGCCAGTAGTACAGGGACAGGATCAAGCAATCAGCCCCAGCATTTT
TRBV5-5,NA,TRBJ2-5,few,15,CASSLEWATQETQYF,TGTGCCAGCAGCTTGGAGTGGGCTACCCAAGAGACCCAGTACTTC
TRBV5-4,NA,TRBJ2-3,NA,15,CASSQVSEPTNTQYF,TGTGCCAGCAGCCAAGTATCGGAACCTACGAATACGCAGTATTTT
TRBV27,TRBD1,TRBJ1-1,NA,16,CASSPRDRGQGVEAFF,TGTGCCAGCAGTCCCAGGGACAGGGGGCAAGGGGTTGAAGCTTTCTTT
TRBV19,TRBD1,TRBJ2-7,few,14,CASSTGQGVYEQYF,TGTGCCAGTAGTACGGGACAGGGGGTCTACGAGCAGTACTTC
TRBV11-2,NA,TRBJ2-2,once,15,CASSLVRSLTGELFF,TGTGCCAGCAGCTTAGTACGCAGTCTTACCGGGGAGCTGTTTTTT
TRBV15,NA,TRBJ2-7,NA,11,CATSDAYEQYF,TGTGCCACTTCGGACGCCTACGAGCAGTACTTC
TRBV27,TRBD1,TRBJ1-4,NA,14,CASTAGQGNEKLFF,TGTGCCAGCACGGCGGGACAGGGTAATGAAAAACTGTTTTTT
TRBV6-6,NA,TRBJ1-2,NA,13,CASSYAVNYGYTF,TGTGCCAGCAGTTATGCAGTAAACTATGGCTACACCTTC
TRBV18,TRBD1,TRBJ1-2,few,14,CASTQGATSYGYTF,TGTGCCAGCACACAGGGGGCTACTTCCTATGGCTACACCTTC
TRBV19,NA,TRBJ1-2,NA,15,CASREPGRIGYGYTF,TGTGCCAGTAGGGAACCGGGACGGATAGGGTATGGCTACACCTTC
TRBV11-2,TRBD2,TRBJ2-2,NA,14,CASSWEGWTGELFF,TGTGCCAGCAGCTGGGAGGGGTGGACCGGGGAGCTGTTTTTT
TRBV21-1,NA,TRBJ1-6,NA,16,CANSGGFLLRNSPLHF,TGTGCCAACTCCGGGGGCTTCCTTCTTCGGAATTCACCCCTCCACTTT
TRBV2,NA,TRBJ1-4,NA,14,CASSVRITNEKLFF,TGTGCCAGCAGTGTTCGGATAACTAATGAAAAACTGTTTTTT
TRBV20-1,NA,TRBJ2-5,NA,11,CSAQAQETQYF,TGCAGTGCCCAGGCCCAAGAGACCCAGTACTTC
TRBV5-4,NA,TRBJ2-1,few,15,CASSFRSNMGYEQFF,TGTGCCAGCAGCTTCAGGTCCAATATGGGGTATGAGCAGTTCTTC
TRBV5-6,NA,TRBJ2-2,once,14,CASTLLGNTGELFF,TGTGCCAGCACCCTACTAGGGAACACCGGGGAGCTGTTTTTT
TRBV10-3,TRBD1,TRBJ2-7,NA,14,CAAGDRAVGDEQYF,TGTGCCGCTGGGGACAGGGCCGTGGGTGACGAGCAGTACTTC
TRBV30,TRBD1,TRBJ1-3,NA,15,CAFSSQGACGNTIYF,TGTGCCTTTTCTTCTCAGGGGGCCTGTGGAAACACCATATATTTT
TRBV15,NA,TRBJ2-5,NA,15,CATSRGGAIQETQYF,TGTGCCACCAGCAGAGGAGGGGCTATCCAAGAGACCCAGTACTTC
TRBV19,TRBD2,TRBJ2-4,NA,19,CASSSRRAGGVVAKNIQYF,TGTGCCAGTAGTTCTCGGCGAGCGGGGGGGGTCGTAGCCAAAAACATTCAGTACTTC
TRBV6-1,NA,TRBJ2-2,NA,15,CASSRQNRDTGELFF,TGTGCCAGCAGCCGACAGAACAGGGACACCGGGGAGCTGTTTTTT
TRBV2,NA,TRBJ2-7,NA,15,CASRAPGVHIYEQYF,TGTGCCAGCAGAGCGCCCGGGGTCCACATCTACGAGCAGTACTTC
TRBV5-1,TRBD2,TRBJ2-1,NA,16,CASSLEQRGAYNEQFF,TGCGCCAGCAGCTTGGAGCAGCGGGGGGCCTACAATGAGCAGTTCTTC
TRBV2,NA,TRBJ2-3,NA,11,CASLYTDTQYF,TGTGCCAGCCTGTACACAGATACGCAGTATTTT
TRBV15,NA,TRBJ2-7,NA,18,CATSLRALRHLTSYEQYF,TGTGCCACCAGCCTAAGAGCCCTGAGACACCTGACCTCCTACGAGCAGTACTTC
TRBV5-1,NA,TRBJ1-2,NA,13,CASSPTVLYGYTF,TGCGCCAGCAGCCCGACAGTTCTCTATGGCTACACCTTC
TRBV7-9,NA,TRBJ1-2,NA,16,CASSLGQGSYDYGYTF,TGTGCCAGCAGCTTAGGTCAGGGATCGTACGACTATGGCTACACCTTC
TRBV5-1,TRBD2,TRBJ2-3,NA,16,CASSLARTSGINTQYF,TGCGCCAGCAGCTTGGCGAGGACTAGCGGGATAAATACGCAGTATTTT
TRBV27,NA,TRBJ2-3,NA,17,CASSLRGGGARADTQYF,TGTGCCAGCAGTTTACGGGGAGGGGGCGCAAGGGCAGATACGCAGTATTTT